These 29 T cell receptor beta chains share one sample of origin, sequenced in a study of blood T cell repertoires in COVID-19. The table came from immunoSEQ multiplex PCR; TCRdb's copy has only in-frame clones and leaves some out. Altogether about 160,000 clones are present, around 83% being singletons, with the ten largest covering around 13%. Source material: peripheral blood. All receptors come from a man between 65 and 85 years old who had recovered from COVID-19.

The rearrangement uses TRBV5-4 and TRBJ2-3, with D perhaps matching TRBD2 (5 bases). In germline, CDR1 is SGHNT, CDR2 YYREEE (reference sequence). The V end was cut by 0 bases, the J end by 2 bases, with 10 bases between. This CDR3 is built from 15 residues. The CDR3 region is CASSLDQRSTDTQYF. The CDR3 DNA follows: TGTGCCAGCAGCTTGGACCAGCGGTCCACAGATACGCAGTATTTT.

The rearrangement uses TRBV9 and TRBJ2-7; D is perhaps TRBD1 (5 bases). Germline V gives CDR1 SGDLS, CDR2 YYNGEE. V was trimmed by 2 bases and J by 2 bases, leaving 14 bases between them. This CDR3 is 15 amino acids long. CDR3 residues: CASSVSSGLAYEQYF. In DNA, the CDR3 is TGTGCCAGCAGCGTTAGTTCAGGGTTAGCCTACGAGCAGTACTTC.

The V and J genes are TRBV28 and TRBJ2-5, with D hard to call. Per the germline V gene, CDR1 is MDHEN and CDR2 is SYDVKM. CDR3 length equals 15 residues. With 1 base removed from V and 1 base from J, the gap between germline ends came to 10 bases. The CDR3 loop is CASSLSVQTQETQYF. CDR3 nucleotide sequence: TGTGCCAGCAGTTTATCTGTACAGACCCAAGAGACCCAGTACTTC.

The genes are TRBV10-3 and TRBJ2-3; 8 positions match TRBD1. The germline V gene has CDR1 ENHRY and CDR2 SYGVKD. Trimming at V came to 0 bases and at J to 4 bases, leaving 6 bases not matched to a gene. The CDR3 totals 16 residues. For the CDR3, the DNA is TGTGCCATCAGTGAGTCGGGGAGACAGGGGCCAGATACGCAGTATTTT. This translates into CAISESGRQGPDTQYF.

The chain joins TRBV28 to TRBJ2-7, with 7 positions matching TRBD2. The CDR3 loop spans 16 amino acids. The germline CDR1 and CDR2 sequences are MDHEN and SYDVKM. Trimming cost V 7 bases and J 4 bases; bases outside gene matches: 16. The CDR3 sequence is CASTFGTINRRYEQYF. In DNA, the CDR3 is TGTGCCAGCACCTTCGGGACTATTAATCGCCGTTACGAGCAGTACTTC. The full variable domain, rest sourced from reference TRBV28 and TRBJ2-7, is DVKVTQSSRYLVKRTGEKVFLECVQDMDHENMFWYRQDPGLGLRLIYFSYDVKMKEKGDIPEGYSVSREKKERFSLILESASTNQTSMYLCASTFGTINRRYEQYFGPGTRLTVT.

The chain recombines TRBV6-5 with TRBJ1-5; no definite D call. The length of the CDR3 is 15 residues. V lost 4 bases, J lost 6 bases, and 16 bases lay in between. In germline, CDR1 is MNHEY, CDR2 SVGAGI. The DNA of the CDR3 is TGTGCCAGCAGTTTGGGCACCGAGCGGTTTCAGCCCCAGCATTTT. It specifies CASSLGTERFQPQHF.

J is TRBJ2-5 and V is TRBV29-1; TRBD2 agrees at 7 bases. There are 13 residues in the CDR3. Germline CDR1 reads SQVTM; CDR2 reads ANQGSEA. J lost 5 bases, V lost 4 bases, and 7 bases had no gene match. As DNA, the CDR3 is TGCAGCGTTGGGACTAGTGTATGGGAGACCCAGTACTTC. Amino acid sequence: CSVGTSVWETQYF.

As DNA, the CDR3 is TGTGCCAGCAGCCCCCGCGGCCAGACAGGGTACAATGAGCAGTTCTTC. This encodes CASSPRGQTGYNEQFF. This chain joins TRBV5-8 and TRBJ2-1; the match to TRBD1 covers 7 bases. The CDR3 is 16 residues long. J lost 4 bases, V lost 4 bases, and 11 bases had no gene match. Germline V gene lookup returns CDR1 SGHTS and CDR2 YDEGEE.

The chain carries TRBV5-1 and TRBJ1-4, with a weak D call TRBD1 (6 bases). V lost 4 bases and J lost 8, with 15 bases in between. The CDR3 extends over 14 amino acids. Germline CDR1 reads SGHRS; CDR2 reads YFSETQ. CDR3 coding DNA: TGCGCCAGCAGCCCAACAGGGTCAGGGGAAAAACTGTTTTTT. This translates into CASSPTGSGEKLFF.

The gene calls are TRBV7-9 and TRBJ2-1, with a weak D call TRBD2 (6 bases). Trimming pared 5 bases from V and 3 bases from J, leaving 14 bases between. The CDR3 totals 15 residues. CDR1 and CDR2 from the germline V gene are SEHNR and FQNEAQ (reference sequence). CDR3 in DNA: TGTGCCAGCAGCCTATCGGGACTCTACTACAATGAGCAGTTCTTC. Encoded protein: CASSLSGLYYNEQFF.

The chain links TRBV9 to TRBJ2-3; 12 nucleotides agree with TRBD2. Germline values: CDR1 SGDLS, CDR2 YYNGEE. The trim removed 6 bases at V and 4 bases at J, leaving 6 bases unmatched. The CDR3 has 15 residues. As DNA, the CDR3 is TGTGCCAGCAACAGACTAGCGGGAGTCCCAGATACGCAGTATTTT. It codes for CASNRLAGVPDTQYF.

The V gene is TRBV7-9, the J gene TRBJ1-1; maybe TRBD1 (5 bases). The CDR3 runs to 14 residues. Trimming took off 1 base at V and 4 bases at J, with 10 bases between the two ends. Germline CDR1 reads SEHNR; CDR2 reads FQNEAQ (reference sequence). For the CDR3, the DNA is TGTGCCAGCAGCTTAGAGGGGTTGGGCACTGAAGCTTTCTTT. It codes for CASSLEGLGTEAFF.

The chain has TRBV25-1 and TRBJ1-2; D unclear. Germline loops: CDR1 MGHDK, CDR2 SYGVNS. This CDR3 has 14 amino acids. Trimming left V 4 bases short and J 7 bases short, with 16 bases between. In nucleotides, the CDR3 is TGTGCCAGCAGTGGGAATCTCGGACTACCTGGCTACACCTTC. Its translation: CASSGNLGLPGYTF.

The V call is TRBV5-6, the J call TRBJ1-3, with D maybe TRBD1 (5 bases). The CDR3 covers 15 residues. Germline V gene data show CDR1 as SGHDT and CDR2 as YYEEEE. V dropped 2 bases and J dropped 3 bases, with 12 bases sitting between them. The DNA for the CDR3 is TGTGCCAGCAGCTTAGCTCCGACAGTTGGAAACACCATATATTTT. Its protein product is CASSLAPTVGNTIYF.

The V gene is TRBV7-8, the J gene TRBJ2-7; 7 bases map to TRBD2. The CDR3 contains 14 residues. The ends lost 4 bases at V and 4 bases at J; junction bases unmatched: 7. Germline V CDR1 and CDR2: SGHVS, FQNEAQ. The CDR3 sequence: CASSSIWEGYEQYF. For the CDR3, the DNA is TGTGCCAGCAGCTCGATCTGGGAGGGGTACGAGCAGTACTTC.

This rearrangement joins TRBV9 to TRBJ2-2; TRBD1 aligns across 7 bases. The CDR3 runs to 15 residues. Germline V gives CDR1 SGDLS, CDR2 YYNGEE. Trimming removed 0 bases from V and 5 bases from J; junction bases left unmatched: 4. This chain's CDR3 is CASSVGDRVTGELFF. The CDR3 DNA follows: TGTGCCAGCAGCGTAGGAGACAGGGTAACCGGGGAGCTGTTTTTT.

The rearrangement joins TRBV7-2 to TRBJ1-6, with TRBD1 as a possible D gene (6 bases). V was trimmed by 5 bases and J by 8 bases, leaving 19 bases between them. Germline V gene data show CDR1 as SGHTA and CDR2 as FQGNSA. This CDR3 region has 16 residues. The CDR3 here is CASSTGVGGLYSPLHF. Written as DNA, the CDR3 is TGTGCCAGCAGCACGGGGGTGGGGGGGCTGTATTCACCCCTCCACTTT.

The chain employs TRBV11-2 and TRBJ2-7, with 7 bases identical to TRBD1. Germline V CDR1 and CDR2: SGHAT, FQNNGV. The CDR3 consists of 13 residues. With 5 bases clipped from V and 3 bases from J, the junction kept 4 bases outside the gene matches. The CDR3 sequence is CASSRQGRYEQYF. The CDR3 coding sequence is TGTGCCAGCAGCCGACAGGGACGCTACGAGCAGTACTTC. The whole variable domain, filled in from reference TRBV11-2 and TRBJ2-7, reads EAGVAQSPRYKIIEKRQSVAFWCNPISGHATLYWYQQILGQGPKLLIQFQNNGVVDDSQLPKDRFSAERLKGVDSTLKIQPAKLEDSAVYLCASSRQGRYEQYFGPGTRLTVT.

J is TRBJ2-3 and V is TRBV3-1 (or the pseudogene TRBV3-2), with unresolved D. CDR3 size: 12 residues. V was clipped by 2 bases and J by 4 bases, with 4 bases between them. CDR1 is LGHDT, CDR2 YNNKEL, per germline (reference sequence). The CDR3 DNA reads as TGTGCCAGCAGCCAATCTTCAGATACGCAGTATTTT. Residues: CASSQSSDTQYF.

The J gene is TRBJ2-3, the V gene TRBV19, with a possible D match to TRBD1 (6 bases). Germline V gene data show CDR1 as LNHDA and CDR2 as SQIVND (reference sequence). This CDR3 comprises 14 residues. The V and J ends lost 5 bases and 6 bases respectively, with 15 bases between them. CDR3 sequence reads: CASSWGQVRDTQYF. The CDR3, as DNA: TGTGCCAGTAGTTGGGGGCAGGTTAGGGATACGCAGTATTTT.

V is TRBV7-2 and J is TRBJ1-6; D remains unclear. CDR1 and CDR2 (germline): SGHTA, FQGNSA. V lost 2 bases to trimming and J lost 5 bases, with 7 bases between them. The CDR3 covers 14 residues. This CDR3 is CASSLNTDNSPLHF. The CDR3 bases are TGTGCCAGCAGCTTAAACACAGATAATTCACCCCTCCACTTT.

For the CDR3, the DNA is TGCGCCAGCAGCCAAGATACGGGGGGAGGCGACACTGAAGCTTTCTTT. Translated: CASSQDTGGGDTEAFF. The chain uses TRBV4-3 and TRBJ1-1; D may be TRBD1 (5 bases). CDR3 length equals 16 residues. The germline V gene has CDR1 LGHNA and CDR2 YSLEER. V lost 0 bases and J 3 bases, leaving 14 bases between the germline ends.

The rearrangement joins TRBV5-1 to TRBJ2-3, with 8 bases matching TRBD2. In germline, CDR1 is SGHRS, CDR2 YFSETQ. V lost 0 bases to trimming and J lost 1 base; unmatched junction nucleotides: 4. The CDR3 contains 16 residues. The CDR3 loop reads CASSLAAREGTDTQYF. DNA for the CDR3: TGCGCCAGCAGCTTGGCGGCGCGGGAGGGCACAGATACGCAGTATTTT.

This clone was detected a few times. V gene TRBV19 combines with J gene TRBJ2-5; D gene unclear. Germline-derived CDR1 and CDR2 are LNHDA and SQIVND (reference sequence). This CDR3 region has 13 residues. V lost 4 bases, J lost 4 bases, and 10 bases lay in between. CDR3 DNA: TGTGCCAGTAGTACCGACTTCCTAGAGACCCAGTACTTC. As protein: CASSTDFLETQYF.

The chain is built from TRBV10-3 and TRBJ2-7; 7 positions match TRBD1. CDR1 ENHRY and CDR2 SYGVKD come from the germline V gene. CDR3 length: 14 amino acids. The trim removed 2 bases at V and 2 bases at J, leaving 3 bases unmatched. The CDR3 sequence: CAISEGQGAYEQYF. The CDR3, as DNA: TGTGCCATCAGTGAGGGGCAGGGGGCCTACGAGCAGTACTTC.

The chain employs TRBV4-1 and TRBJ2-3, with 11 positions matching TRBD2. With 5 bases clipped from V and 0 bases from J, the junction kept 7 bases outside the gene matches. Germline lookup yields CDR1 MGHRA and CDR2 YSYEKL. CDR3 length: 17 amino acids. CDR3 DNA sequence: TGCGCCAGCAGCATGGGACTAGCGGAGTCTAGCACAGATACGCAGTATTTT. It codes for CASSMGLAESSTDTQYF.

The chain combines TRBV6-2 or TRBV6-3 with TRBJ2-7, with 11 bases that match TRBD2. Germline V gene data show CDR1 as MNHEY and CDR2 as SVGEGT. The CDR3 is 14 amino acids. V shed 7 bases and J 1 base; nucleotides not matched to a gene: 3. CDR3 region: CASIPSGRSYEQYF. The CDR3 DNA sequence: TGTGCCAGCATCCCTAGCGGGAGGTCCTACGAGCAGTACTTC.

The chain uses TRBV10-1 and TRBJ2-5; a weak D match, TRBD1 (6 bases). This CDR3 contains 15 residues. Trimming left V 4 bases short and J 1 base short, with 13 bases between. Germline assignment: CDR1 WNHNN and CDR2 SYGVQD (reference sequence). The CDR3 spells CASSATQGTQETQYF. The CDR3 DNA reads TGCGCCAGCAGTGCGACACAGGGTACCCAAGAGACCCAGTACTTC.

This clone was found once. V and J are TRBV6-1 and TRBJ2-5; tentative D call: TRBD2 (6 bases). Germline-derived CDR1 and CDR2 are MNHNS and SASEGT. V was cut by 2 bases and J by 5 bases, with 18 bases left in between. The CDR3 sequence is 16 residues long. The DNA of the CDR3 is TGTGCCAGCAGTGAACCATTTGGGGCGGAGGGGGAGACCCAGTACTTC. As protein: CASSEPFGAEGETQYF.